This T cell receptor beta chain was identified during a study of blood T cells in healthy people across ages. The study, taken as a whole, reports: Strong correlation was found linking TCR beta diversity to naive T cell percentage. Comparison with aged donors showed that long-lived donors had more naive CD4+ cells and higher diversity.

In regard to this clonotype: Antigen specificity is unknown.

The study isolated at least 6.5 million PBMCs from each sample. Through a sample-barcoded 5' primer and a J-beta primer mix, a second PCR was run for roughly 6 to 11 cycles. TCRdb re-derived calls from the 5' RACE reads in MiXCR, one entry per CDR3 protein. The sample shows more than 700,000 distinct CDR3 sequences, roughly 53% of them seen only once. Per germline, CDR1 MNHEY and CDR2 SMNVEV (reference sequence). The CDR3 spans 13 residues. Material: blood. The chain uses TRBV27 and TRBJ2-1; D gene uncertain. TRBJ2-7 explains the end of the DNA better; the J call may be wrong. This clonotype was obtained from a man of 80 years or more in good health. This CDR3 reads CAEDSSPYNEQYF. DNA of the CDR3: TGTGCCGAAGACTCCTCCCCCTACAATGAGCAGTACTTC.